A single sample is the source of the 18 T cell receptor beta chains below, sequenced in a study of T cell changes during pregnancy in multiple sclerosis. TCRdb's copy holds only in-frame clones and misses some; the assay was immunoSEQ multiplex PCR. The sample shows roughly 75,000 clones, 92% of them seen only once. The sample consisted of peripheral blood, taken in the third trimester of pregnancy. The receptors come from a female donor in good health, enrolled as a control in a pregnancy study.

The rearrangement joins TRBV10-3 to TRBJ2-7; 11 bases align to TRBD1. This CDR3 has 16 residues. J lost 7 bases, V lost 6 bases, and 14 bases had no gene match. Germline CDR1 ENHRY, CDR2 SYGVKD. For the CDR3, the DNA is TGTGCCATCAGACCCGACCAGGGACAGGGGGGAGCGGAGCAGTACTTC. It yields the protein CAIRPDQGQGGAEQYF.

V and J are TRBV13 and TRBJ2-3; 10 bases match TRBD1. Germline assignment: CDR1 PRHDT and CDR2 FYEKMQ (reference sequence). The J segment lost 6 bases and the V segment lost 2 bases, leaving 8 bases of the junction unmatched. This CDR3 spans 16 amino acids. The CDR3 spells CASSLRVDRGRDTQYF. The CDR3 nucleotides are TGTGCCAGCAGCTTAAGAGTTGACAGGGGGCGCGATACGCAGTATTTT.

V gene TRBV9 combines with J gene TRBJ2-7; the match to TRBD2 covers 13 bases. The CDR3 has 15 residues. Germline assignment: CDR1 SGDLS and CDR2 YYNGEE. J lost 3 bases, V lost 3 bases, and 3 bases had no gene match. The CDR3 reads CASSAGLAGRYEQYF. CDR3 DNA sequence: TGTGCCAGCAGCGCGGGACTAGCGGGACGCTACGAGCAGTACTTC.

The chain recombines TRBV7-3 with TRBJ2-3, with unresolved D. The CDR3 sequence is 14 residues long. Germline CDR1 is SGHTA and CDR2 is FQGTGA. The ends were cut back, 2 bases at V and 4 bases at J, with 10 bases in the middle. DNA for the CDR3: TGTGCCAGCAGCTTAGAATCAGGCTCAGATACGCAGTATTTT. This sequence encodes CASSLESGSDTQYF.

The CDR3 DNA follows: TGTGCCAGCACGAGGAGTAGGACTGCGGGCAATGAGCAGTTCTTC. This translates into CASTRSRTAGNEQFF. The chain has TRBV6-5 and TRBJ2-1, with a possible D match to TRBD2 (5 bases). Germline CDR1 reads MNHEY; CDR2 reads SVGAGI. CDR3 length: 15 amino acids. V lost 7 bases and J 6 bases, leaving 19 bases between the germline ends.

The chain links TRBV5-8 to TRBJ2-7; TRBD1 matches at 8 bases. This CDR3 is built from 15 residues. V gave up 0 bases and J gave up 2 bases; unmatched junction bases: 4. Looked up from germline, CDR1 is SGHTS and CDR2 is YDEGEE. The CDR3 loop reads CASSLGTGSTYEQYF. CDR3 nucleotide sequence: TGTGCCAGCAGCTTGGGGACAGGGAGCACCTACGAGCAGTACTTC. Using reference TRBV5-8 and TRBJ2-7 for the parts outside the CDR3, the full variable domain is EAGVTQSPTHLIKTRGQQATLRCSPISGHTSVYWYQQALGLGLQFLLWYDEGEERNRGNFPPRFSGRQFPNYSSELNVNALELEDSALYLCASSLGTGSTYEQYFGPGTRLTVT.

V is TRBV28 and J is TRBJ1-1; D is possibly TRBD1 (6 bases). The CDR3 consists of 14 residues. V was shortened by 10 bases and J by 0 bases, with 15 bases between the two germline ends. CDR1 and CDR2 from the germline V gene are MDHEN and SYDVKM. The CDR3 loop reads CATESTGLNTEAFF. The DNA for the CDR3 is TGTGCCACCGAATCAACAGGGCTGAACACTGAAGCTTTCTTT.

This clone was counted a single time. The chain couples TRBV2 to TRBJ1-6, with a weak D call TRBD1 (5 bases). Germline CDR1 reads SNHLY; CDR2 reads FYNNEI. The CDR3 loop spans 13 amino acids. Trimming shortened V by 6 bases and J by 9 bases, and 12 bases separated the two germline ends. The CDR3 spells CASSAGPPSPLHF. CDR3 nucleotides: TGTGCCAGCAGCGCAGGGCCCCCTTCACCCCTCCACTTT.

The V gene is TRBV6-6, the J gene TRBJ1-5; no reliable D call. The CDR3 sequence is 15 residues long. The ends were cut back, 6 bases at V and 2 bases at J, with 14 bases in the middle. Germline CDR1 and CDR2: MNHNY and SVGAGI (reference sequence). The CDR3 loop reads CASSHGGPGNQPQHF. In DNA form, the CDR3 reads TGTGCCAGCAGCCACGGAGGACCCGGCAATCAGCCCCAGCATTTT.

CDR3: CARSRGGQETQYF. Here the CDR3 DNA reads TGTGCCAGAAGCCGCGGAGGCCAAGAGACCCAGTACTTC. The V and J genes are TRBV5-3 and TRBJ2-5; weak D call: TRBD2 (5 bases). TRBV5-3 is labeled an ORF, and its function is uncertain. The CDR3 is 13 residues long. With 4 bases removed from V and 1 base from J, the gap between germline ends came to 8 bases.

This chain joins TRBV4-2 and TRBJ2-1, with TRBD2 matching over 13 bases. The germline gives CDR1 LGHNA, CDR2 YNFKEQ. The V and J ends lost 2 bases and 8 bases, in that order; junction bases with no gene match: 12. CDR3 size: 18 residues. CDR3 DNA sequence: TGTGCCAGCAGCCAACTACTCCCGGGACTAGCGGGGCAGGATGAGCAGTTCTTC. Residues: CASSQLLPGLAGQDEQFF.

This rearrangement joins TRBV4-2 to TRBJ2-3; 16 nucleotides agree with TRBD2. This CDR3 has 17 amino acids. The V segment lost 5 bases and the J segment 4 bases; nucleotides outside the gene matches: 6. Germline assignment: CDR1 LGHNA and CDR2 YNFKEQ. The CDR3 sequence: CASSLGTSGRAPDTQYF. The CDR3 DNA is TGTGCCAGCAGCTTGGGGACTAGCGGGAGGGCCCCAGATACGCAGTATTTT.

The chain uses TRBV5-1 and TRBJ2-5; D perhaps matches TRBD1 (6 bases). CDR1 SGHRS and CDR2 YFSETQ come from the germline V gene. V dropped 0 bases and J dropped 4 bases, with 13 bases sitting between them. The CDR3 sequence is 15 residues long. The CDR3 is CASSLGQAPLETQYF. The CDR3 DNA reads as TGCGCCAGCAGCTTGGGACAGGCCCCACTAGAGACCCAGTACTTC.

The chain is built from TRBV5-4 and TRBJ2-3; 7 positions agree with TRBD2. Looked up from germline, CDR1 is SGHNT and CDR2 is YYREEE (reference sequence). The V and J ends lost 2 bases and 6 bases, in that order; junction bases with no gene match: 6. CDR3 length: 14 residues. The CDR3 region has the DNA TGTGCCAGCAGCTTCAGCCTGGGGGGGGATACGCAGTATTTT. It codes for CASSFSLGGDTQYF.

This clone showed up just once. This chain uses TRBV5-4 with TRBJ2-1, with D possibly TRBD2 on 6 matching bases. V was trimmed by 7 bases and J by 5 bases, leaving 16 bases between them. Germline V gene lookup returns CDR1 SGHNT and CDR2 YYREEE (reference sequence). The CDR3 contains 14 residues. The CDR3 is CASSRASVHNEQFF. In DNA form, the CDR3 reads TGTGCCAGCTCCAGGGCTAGCGTCCACAATGAGCAGTTCTTC.

This sequence joins TRBV7-6 and TRBJ2-5, with TRBD2 matching over 8 bases. Germline V CDR1 and CDR2: SGHVS, FNYEAQ. The CDR3 extends over 15 amino acids. V gave up 4 bases and J gave up 5 bases; unmatched junction bases: 9. For the CDR3, the DNA is TGTGCCAGCAGCTCGAAACTAGCGGCCATGGAGACCCAGTACTTC. It specifies CASSSKLAAMETQYF.

This rearrangement joins TRBV5-4 to TRBJ1-2, with TRBD1 matching 11 bases. Germline trimming cut 4 bases from V and 2 bases from J; bases unmatched to any gene: 13. In germline, CDR1 is SGHNT, CDR2 YYREEE (reference sequence). The CDR3 extends over 18 amino acids. The CDR3: CASSPLKGTGGKNYGYTF. The DNA for the CDR3 is TGTGCCAGCAGCCCCCTTAAGGGGACAGGGGGAAAGAACTATGGCTACACCTTC.

The chain is built from TRBV28 and TRBJ2-5; 8 bases fit TRBD2. With V trimmed by 5 bases and J by 5 bases, 7 bases remained unmatched. CDR1 and CDR2 from the germline V gene are MDHEN and SYDVKM. The CDR3 is made up of 14 amino acids. CDR3 sequence: CASSTSGGEETQYF. For the CDR3, the DNA is TGTGCCAGCAGTACCTCGGGGGGGGAGGAGACCCAGTACTTC.